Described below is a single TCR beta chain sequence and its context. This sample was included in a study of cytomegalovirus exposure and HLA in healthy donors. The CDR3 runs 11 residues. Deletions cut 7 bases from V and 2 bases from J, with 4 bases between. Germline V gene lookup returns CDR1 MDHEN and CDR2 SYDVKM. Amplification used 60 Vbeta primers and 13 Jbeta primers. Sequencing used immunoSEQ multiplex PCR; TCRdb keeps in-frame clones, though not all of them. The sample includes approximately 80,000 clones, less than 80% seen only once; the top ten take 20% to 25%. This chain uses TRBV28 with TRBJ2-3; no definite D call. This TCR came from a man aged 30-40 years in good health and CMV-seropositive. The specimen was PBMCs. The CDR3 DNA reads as TGTGCCAGCACGTCCACAGATACGCAGTATTTT. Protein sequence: CASTSTDTQYF.